The clone carrying this T cell receptor beta chain was observed many times. Time point indicated: newly diagnosed GD, antithyroid drugs for less than 3 months. Generation of the TCR library employed RNA extracted from PBMCs. According to the study, TCR beta libraries were built with iRepertoire HTBI primers and CDR3-region Arm-PCR. Each CDR3 protein is one row after TCRdb ran MiXCR on the multiplex PCR reads. The table has 530,000 or so distinct CDR3 sequences, 13% seen once. These data belong to a study of regulatory T cells in long-lasting Graves disease. The sample also formed part of further work on T cells in Graves' hyperthyroidism and ophthalmopathy. That study reports: Hyperthyroidism patients were newly diagnosed, had disease duration under 2 months, and were aged 18 to 65 years. On the basis of clinical symptoms, serum thyroxine and TRAb, thyroid ultrasound and orbital computed tomography, diagnoses were made.

The source was peripheral blood mononuclear cells (PBMCs), collected at new diagnosis, from a patient treated with antithyroid drugs. This receptor was identified in a man aged 25-40 years with Graves disease.

The CDR3, as DNA: TGTGCCAGCAGTTTTCAACCCTACGAGCAGTACTTC. Its translation: CASSFQPYEQYF. This chain connects TRBV28 to TRBJ2-7; D unclear. The CDR3 totals 12 residues. Deletions cut 3 bases from V and 2 bases from J, with 5 bases between. CDR1 and CDR2 (germline): MDHEN, SYDVKM.